This T cell receptor beta chain was identified in a study of blood T cell repertoires in COVID-19. Study-level background: Donors in the United States, Italy and Spain gave samples during acute or convalescent COVID-19. T cells, B-cell-depleted T cells, or PBMCs provided the cDNA or gDNA that served as material.

Germline CDR1 is SGHVS and CDR2 is FQNEAQ. The ends were cut back, 3 bases at V and 10 bases at J, with 16 bases in the middle. This CDR3 comprises 15 residues. Clones were sequenced by immunoSEQ multiplex PCR, and TCRdb holds only the in-frame ones, with some missing. The data show tens of thousands of clones, around 83% seen once. This TCR derives from a human donor in a cohort sampled during active COVID-19. V usage is TRBV7-8 and J usage is TRBJ1-6, with D tentatively TRBD1 (5 bases). The sample taken for sequencing was peripheral blood. The CDR3 loop reads CASSFTQGGFSPLHF. CDR3 nucleotides: TGTGCCAGCAGCTTTACTCAGGGAGGATTCTCACCCCTCCACTTT.